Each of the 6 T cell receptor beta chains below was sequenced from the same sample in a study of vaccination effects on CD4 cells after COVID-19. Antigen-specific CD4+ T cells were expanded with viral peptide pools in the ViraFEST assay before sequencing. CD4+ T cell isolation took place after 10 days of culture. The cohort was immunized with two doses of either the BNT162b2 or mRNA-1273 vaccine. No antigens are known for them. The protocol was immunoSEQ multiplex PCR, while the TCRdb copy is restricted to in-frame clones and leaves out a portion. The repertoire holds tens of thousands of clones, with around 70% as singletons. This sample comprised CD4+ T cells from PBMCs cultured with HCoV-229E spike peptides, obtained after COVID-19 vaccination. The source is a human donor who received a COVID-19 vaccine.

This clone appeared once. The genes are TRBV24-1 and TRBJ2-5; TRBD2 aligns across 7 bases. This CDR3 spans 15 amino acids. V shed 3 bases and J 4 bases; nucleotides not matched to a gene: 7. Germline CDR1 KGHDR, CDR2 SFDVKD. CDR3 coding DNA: TGTGCCACCAGTGATCCCGCGGGGAGGGCAGAGACCCAGTACTTC. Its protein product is CATSDPAGRAETQYF.

The CDR3 reads CASSDLGSSSYNEQFF. CDR3 DNA sequence: TGTGCCAGCAGTGACCTCGGGTCGAGCTCCTACAATGAGCAGTTCTTC. The rearrangement uses TRBV6-4 and TRBJ2-1; D gene ambiguous. V was cut by 2 bases and J by 0 bases, with 11 bases left in between. Germline values: CDR1 MRHNA, CDR2 SNTAGT. There are 16 residues in the CDR3.

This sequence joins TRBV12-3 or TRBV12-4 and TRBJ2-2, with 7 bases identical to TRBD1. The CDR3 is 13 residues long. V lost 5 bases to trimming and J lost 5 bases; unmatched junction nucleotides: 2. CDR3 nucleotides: TGTGCCAGCAGTCCAGGGGGAACCGGGGAGCTGTTTTTT. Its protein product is CASSPGGTGELFF.

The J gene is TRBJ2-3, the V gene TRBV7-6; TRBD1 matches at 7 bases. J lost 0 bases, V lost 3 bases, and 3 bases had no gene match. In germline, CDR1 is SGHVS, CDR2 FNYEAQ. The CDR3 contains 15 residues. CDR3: CASSLGTASTDTQYF. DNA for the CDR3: TGTGCCAGCAGCTTGGGGACAGCGAGCACAGATACGCAGTATTTT.

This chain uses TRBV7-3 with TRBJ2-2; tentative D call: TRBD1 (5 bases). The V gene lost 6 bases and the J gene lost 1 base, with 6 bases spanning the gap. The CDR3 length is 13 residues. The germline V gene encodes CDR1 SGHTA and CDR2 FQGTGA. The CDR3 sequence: CASSTGNTGELFF. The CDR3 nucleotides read TGTGCCAGCAGTACAGGGAACACCGGGGAGCTGTTTTTT. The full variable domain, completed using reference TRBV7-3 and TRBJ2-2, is GAGVSQTPSNKVTEKGKYVELRCDPISGHTALYWYRQSLGQGPEFLIYFQGTGAADDSGLPNDRFFAVRPEGSVSTLKIQRTERGDSAVYLCASSTGNTGELFFGEGSRLTVL.

CDR3 nucleotide sequence: TGTGCCAGCAGTTTAGTAAAGACCGGGGAGCTGTTTTTT. It codes for CASSLVKTGELFF. This chain links TRBV27 with TRBJ2-2; D is uncertain. Looked up from germline, CDR1 is MNHEY and CDR2 is SMNVEV (reference sequence). CDR3 length: 13 amino acids. Trimming pared 2 bases from V and 5 bases from J, leaving 6 bases between.